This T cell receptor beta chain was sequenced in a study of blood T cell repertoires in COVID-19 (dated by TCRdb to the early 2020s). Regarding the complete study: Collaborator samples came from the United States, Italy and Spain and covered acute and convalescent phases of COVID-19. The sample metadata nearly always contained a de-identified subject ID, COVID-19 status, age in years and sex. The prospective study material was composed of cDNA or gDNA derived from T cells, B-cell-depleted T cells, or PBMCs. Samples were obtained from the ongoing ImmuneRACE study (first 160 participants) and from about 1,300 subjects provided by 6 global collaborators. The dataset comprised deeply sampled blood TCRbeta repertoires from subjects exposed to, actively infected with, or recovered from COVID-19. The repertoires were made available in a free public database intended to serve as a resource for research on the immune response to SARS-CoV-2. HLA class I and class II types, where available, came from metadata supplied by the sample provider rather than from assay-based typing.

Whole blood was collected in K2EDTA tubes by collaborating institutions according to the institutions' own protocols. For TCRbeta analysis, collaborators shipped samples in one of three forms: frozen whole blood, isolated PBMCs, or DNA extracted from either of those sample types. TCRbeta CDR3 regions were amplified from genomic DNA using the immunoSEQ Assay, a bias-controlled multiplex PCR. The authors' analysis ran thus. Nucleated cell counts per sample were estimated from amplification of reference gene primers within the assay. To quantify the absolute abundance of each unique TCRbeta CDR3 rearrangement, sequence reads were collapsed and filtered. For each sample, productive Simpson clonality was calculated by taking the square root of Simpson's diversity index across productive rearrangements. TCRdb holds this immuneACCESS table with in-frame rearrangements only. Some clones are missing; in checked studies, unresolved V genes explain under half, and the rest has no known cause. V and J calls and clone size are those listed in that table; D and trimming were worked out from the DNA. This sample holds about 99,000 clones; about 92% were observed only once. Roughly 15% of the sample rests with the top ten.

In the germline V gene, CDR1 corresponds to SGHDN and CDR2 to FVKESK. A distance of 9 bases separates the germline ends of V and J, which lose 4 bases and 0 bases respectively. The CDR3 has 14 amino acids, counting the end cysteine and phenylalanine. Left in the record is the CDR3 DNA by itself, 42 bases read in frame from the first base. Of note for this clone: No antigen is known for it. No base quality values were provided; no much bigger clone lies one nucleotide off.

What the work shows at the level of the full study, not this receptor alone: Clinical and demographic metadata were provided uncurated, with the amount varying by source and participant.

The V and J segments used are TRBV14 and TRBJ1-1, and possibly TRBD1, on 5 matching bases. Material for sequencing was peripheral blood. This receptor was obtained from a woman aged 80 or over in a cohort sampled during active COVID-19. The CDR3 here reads CASSPTDMNTEAFF. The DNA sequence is TGTGCCAGCAGCCCGACAGACATGAACACTGAAGCTTTCTTT.